What follows is one T cell receptor (beta chain) and its context. Its target antigen remains unknown. Read coverage stops 3 residues before the CDR3 terminus; the germline J gene supplies the remainder. The immunoSEQ assay used multiplex PCR to amplify TCR beta CDR3 regions from an average of about 1,200 ng of genomic DNA per sample. The assay corrected primer bias using a complete synthetic TCR repertoire to establish an amplification baseline. The amplicons were sequenced using the Illumina platform. Under the source paper's analysis protocol: Sequence errors were corrected by clustering with frequency ratios and a modified nearest-neighbor algorithm, and the sequences were then analyzed in the immunoSEQ Analyzer using IMGT gene definitions. At each rarefaction depth, TCR richness and evenness were averaged across 20 rarefaction repeats, and any sample with fewer sequences than the depth was left out. Wilcoxon rank sum tests with FDR correction were used to compare V, D and J gene relative abundances between the groups. An intraclass correlation of around 96% for TCR richness and an average of around 71% across 65 to 80 gene segments were obtained from the blinded duplicates. This is the immuneACCESS table as TCRdb keeps it, with only in-frame sequences that have V and J called. A part of the clones is gone; compared with another copy, unresolved V genes explain less than half, and the rest is unexplained. Clone size and the V and J calls come from that table; the DNA yielded D and trimming. This sample's table has entries for 20,000 to 25,000 clones. The ten largest clones represent roughly 9% of the sample.

Here V drops 5 bases and J drops 2 bases, and the junction holds 11 bases not matched to any gene. The germline V gene (reference sequence) gives CDR1 as DFQATT and CDR2 as SNEGSKA. From cysteine to phenylalanine, the CDR3 is 15 amino acids long. The DNA shown is the part of the CDR3 that was read: 36 bases, in frame from base 1. This sample is part of a study of T cells in women clearing cervical HPV infection (dated by TCRdb to between 2017 and 2018). General notes on the study: The cases were 25 or so women with histologically confirmed HPV16-related CIN3 or worse, and 2 of these cases were invasive cancers. HLA typing was available for only a few women, so HLA type could not be excluded as a confounder. Blood from cases was collected at the visit where the lesion was first found, while blood from controls was collected once the infection could no longer be detected. Quality controls consisted of five blinded duplicates per group, for a total of roughly 60 samples made up of about 50 participants and around ten replicates. The parent cohort enrolled around 9,800 women aged 18 or older in Guanacaste, Costa Rica, during about 1992 to 1994 and followed them for approximately 7 years. This exploratory proof-of-principle case-control study, nested within the Guanacaste HPV Natural History Study in Costa Rica, compared TCR repertoires among women with different cervical HPV16 outcomes. Cases and controls were matched on year of sample collection and on age within five years. Controls were around 23 women whose single incident HPV16 infection cleared within 12 months without precancer or cancer developing. Among cases, blood sampling came a median of approximately 150 days after lesion detection, with an interquartile range of about 90 to 220 days. Cases had a median age of almost 35 years and controls had a median age of around 41, with no significant differences in baseline characteristics. Overall study results and their limits: Cases had lower TRBV6-7 relative abundance than controls (0.11% versus 0.16%; Bonferroni P = 0.0008). The cross-sectional design could not show whether associations preceded infection or resulted from it; effector/memory subsets and HPV-specific T cells were not isolated. Because the number of T cells per sample was unknown, the richness differences could reflect varying T-cell content rather than repertoire biology. Random forest classifiers that combined richness and V gene abundances separated cases from controls with an estimated AUC of 0.8 to 0.85. Significantly higher TCR repertoire richness was observed in CIN3+ cases than in controls across sequencing depths, whereas no difference in evenness was found.

Every participant had a single incident cervical HPV16 infection, and prevalent HPV16 infections were excluded. Cervical HPV DNA was detected by MY09/MY11 PCR, and genotyping was performed by dot-blot hybridization. Fifteen mL of heparinized blood were centrifuged, and the buffy coat was split into aliquots, frozen at -30 degrees C, and then kept at -80 degrees C. QIAGEN kits were used to extract genomic DNA from the buffy coat specimens. Sequencing was performed on blood buffy coat. The receptor chain draws on TRBV20-1 and TRBJ2-5; 7 middle bases align to TRBD2. The clonotype comes from a woman between 18 and 70 years old with a cervical HPV16 infection that either progressed to CIN3+ or cleared (not recorded which). The CDR3 here reads CSAQRASGKQETQYF. The DNA read from the CDR3 is TGCAGTGCTCAAAGAGCAAGCGGGAAACAAGAGACC.